The 13 T cell receptor beta chains in this list originate from one sample, sequenced in a study of radiation and T cells in renal cell carcinoma. Time point denoted: blood 2 weeks post-SBRT. Treatment specified: 15 Gy SBRT to primary tumor, nephrectomy 4 weeks later. Produced via immunoSEQ multiplex PCR; TCRdb's table is partial and in-frame only. The sample has around 75,000 clones; 82% are singletons. Sequences were derived from blood, sampled from a patient whose treatment included radiotherapy and nephrectomy. The receptors here all came from a man aged 60 to 69 with renal cell carcinoma.

The V call is TRBV18, the J call TRBJ2-1, with D possibly TRBD1 on 7 matching bases. CDR1 is KGHSH and CDR2 is LQKENI in the germline V gene. The CDR3 length is 20 residues. V gave up 2 bases and J gave up 2 bases, with 25 bases separating them. As DNA, the CDR3 is TGTGCCAGCTCACCAACCGCGGGACAGAACAAAAACGTAACCTACAATGAGCAGTTCTTC. It is translated as CASSPTAGQNKNVTYNEQFF.

This chain uses TRBV25-1 with TRBJ2-1; TRBD2 matches 12 bases. This CDR3 region has 15 residues. Germline V gene lookup returns CDR1 MGHDK and CDR2 SYGVNS. V shed 4 bases and J 2 bases; nucleotides not matched to a gene: 0. CDR3 sequence: CASSGLAGAYNEQFF. In nucleotides, the CDR3 is TGTGCCAGCAGTGGACTAGCGGGAGCCTACAATGAGCAGTTCTTC.

The CDR3 DNA sequence: TGTGCCAGCAGTTCGACGACAGGGGTGGGAGAGCAGTACTTC. Translation gives CASSSTTGVGEQYF. The chain has TRBV27 and TRBJ2-7; TRBD1 agrees at 8 bases. V shed 4 bases, J shed 7 bases, and the junction held 9 bases outside the gene matches. Germline V CDR1 and CDR2: MNHEY, SMNVEV (reference sequence). This CDR3 region has 14 residues.

The V call is TRBV7-3, the J call TRBJ2-1; D is uncertain. Trimming pared 5 bases from V and 6 bases from J, leaving 11 bases between. The germline V gene encodes CDR1 SGHTA and CDR2 FQGTGA. The CDR3 has 13 amino acids. CDR3: CASSLSASNEQFF. The CDR3 DNA follows: TGTGCCAGCAGCCTATCTGCGAGCAATGAGCAGTTCTTC.

The chain uses TRBV4-2 and TRBJ1-2; 7 bases agree with TRBD1. The CDR3 spans 13 residues. The J segment lost 4 bases and the V segment lost 2 bases, leaving 1 base of the junction unmatched. Germline V CDR1 and CDR2: LGHNA, YNFKEQ. CDR3 sequence (DNA): TGTGCCAGCAGCCAATGGGACAGCTATGGCTACACCTTC. It is translated as CASSQWDSYGYTF.

The chain joins TRBV27 to TRBJ2-5; D possibly uses TRBD1 or TRBD2 (5 bases each). The ends were cut back, 5 bases at V and 7 bases at J, with 14 bases in the middle. From germline, CDR1 is MNHEY and CDR2 SMNVEV (reference sequence). The CDR3 loop spans 13 amino acids. CDR3 region: CASSPWGEGTQYF. DNA of the CDR3: TGTGCCAGCAGTCCCTGGGGCGAGGGGACCCAGTACTTC.

This clone was counted between two and nine times. The chain links TRBV21-1 to TRBJ1-1. TRBV21-1 is marked as a pseudogene. The CDR3 is made up of 13 amino acids. The CDR3 is CATLNQKGTEAFF. The CDR3 nucleotides read TGTGCCACTTTGAACCAAAAAGGCACTGAAGCTTTCTTT.

This clone has a handful of counts. The rearrangement joins TRBV30 to TRBJ2-2, with D perhaps matching TRBD1 (6 bases). CDR1 and CDR2 (germline): GTSNPN, SVGIG (reference sequence). The CDR3 is 16 residues long. V lost 0 bases, J lost 6 bases, and 17 bases lay in between. The CDR3 loop is CAWSVFTTTGPGELFF. The DNA of the CDR3 is TGTGCCTGGAGTGTATTTACGACTACAGGGCCCGGGGAGCTGTTTTTT.

This clone was detected only a few times. The V call is TRBV28, the J call TRBJ2-7; D gene ambiguous. Germline-derived CDR1 and CDR2 are MDHEN and SYDVKM. This CDR3 has 14 amino acids. The ends were cut back, 6 bases at V and 3 bases at J, with 15 bases in the middle. CDR3 amino acids: CASSTPSGNYEQYF. The CDR3 region has the DNA TGTGCCAGCAGCACCCCAAGTGGAAACTACGAGCAGTACTTC.

The chain couples TRBV4-3 to TRBJ2-1; TRBD2 agrees at 8 bases. V lost 6 bases and J lost 6; bases outside the gene matches: 13. There are 16 residues in the CDR3. CDR1 is LGHNA, CDR2 YSLEER, per germline. CDR3: CASSLVGGRTRNEQFF. In DNA, the CDR3 is TGCGCCAGCAGTCTGGTCGGCGGGAGGACGCGCAATGAGCAGTTCTTC.

The chain recombines TRBV13 with TRBJ2-2; TRBD1 matches at 7 bases. V shed 5 bases, J shed 0 bases, and the junction held 9 bases outside the gene matches. Per the germline V gene, CDR1 is PRHDT and CDR2 is FYEKMQ (reference sequence). This CDR3 region has 17 residues. The CDR3 protein is CASSPQGYVTNTGELFF. In DNA form, the CDR3 reads TGTGCCAGCAGCCCACAGGGGTACGTCACGAACACCGGGGAGCTGTTTTTT.

For this clone: Other DNA sequences of this sample code for an identical CDR3. V gene TRBV18 combines with J gene TRBJ2-2; no definite D call. Deletions cut 3 bases from V and 1 base from J, with 9 bases between. The CDR3 contains 15 residues. The germline gives CDR1 KGHSH, CDR2 LQKENI. The CDR3 DNA reads as TGTGCCAGCTCACCCCCCCGAGGGAACACCGGGGAGCTGTTTTTT. Residues: CASSPPRGNTGELFF. The full variable domain, its missing parts supplied by reference TRBV18 and TRBJ2-2, is NAGVMQNPRHLVRRRGQEARLRCSPMKGHSHVYWYRQLPEEGLKFMVYLQKENIIDESGMPKERFSAEFPKEGPSILRIQQVVRGDSAAYFCASSPPRGNTGELFFGEGSRLTVL.

CDR3 sequence reads: CASSKQGSYNEQFF. CDR3 DNA: TGTGCCAGCAGTAAACAGGGTTCCTACAATGAGCAGTTCTTC. The V call is TRBV6-6, the J call TRBJ2-1; maybe TRBD1 (6 bases). Trimming took off 5 bases at V and 1 base at J, with 9 bases between the two ends. The CDR3 covers 14 residues. Germline CDR1 reads MNHNY; CDR2 reads SVGAGI (reference sequence).